Below, 23 T cell receptor beta chains from the same sample are listed, as sequenced in a study of cytomegalovirus exposure and HLA in healthy donors. PCR amplification relied on 60 Vbeta primers (plus 13 Jbeta primers). Method: immunoSEQ multiplex PCR; TCRdb's copy keeps in-frame clones and lacks some. The data contain some 150,000 clones, more than 75% of them singletons. Source material: PBMCs. These receptors were taken from a man aged 18 to 29 in good health and CMV-seronegative.

This clone appeared once. J is TRBJ2-7 and V is TRBV27, with TRBD2 matching 9 bases. J lost 6 bases, V lost 4 bases, and 10 bases had no gene match. Germline CDR1 reads MNHEY; CDR2 reads SMNVEV (reference sequence). The CDR3 runs to 15 residues. The CDR3 sequence: CASSYGAGGFGEQYF. CDR3 DNA: TGTGCCAGCAGTTACGGAGCGGGAGGATTCGGCGAGCAGTACTTC.

The chain carries TRBV27 and TRBJ2-7; 9 bases align to TRBD1. The CDR3 is made up of 14 amino acids. The germline gives CDR1 MNHEY, CDR2 SMNVEV (reference sequence). V dropped 5 bases and J dropped 3; count of bases not matched to a gene: 5. In nucleotides, the CDR3 is TGTGCCAGCAGTCCCGACAGGGGGAACTACGAGCAGTACTTC. It yields the protein CASSPDRGNYEQYF.

In nucleotides, the CDR3 is TGTGCCAGTAGTCCTTCGACAGGGGAAGGCACTGAAGCTTTCTTT. Encoded protein: CASSPSTGEGTEAFF. V and J are TRBV19 and TRBJ1-1; TRBD1 matches at 8 bases. This CDR3 has 15 residues. The germline V gene encodes CDR1 LNHDA and CDR2 SQIVND (reference sequence). With 5 bases clipped from V and 4 bases from J, the junction kept 9 bases outside the gene matches.

J is TRBJ2-7 and V is TRBV6-6; D not resolved. CDR1 and CDR2 from the germline V gene are MNHNY and SVGAGI (reference sequence). This CDR3 comprises 13 residues. The V end lost 4 bases, the J end lost 6 bases, and 13 bases lay between the germline ends. CDR3 loop: CASSSVGVPEQYF. CDR3 coding DNA: TGTGCCAGCAGTTCCGTCGGAGTGCCCGAGCAGTACTTC.

The chain links TRBV6-1 to TRBJ1-5; 10 nucleotides agree with TRBD1. Germline V gene data show CDR1 as MNHNS and CDR2 as SASEGT. Trimming took 4 bases from V and 7 from J; bases not matched to a gene: 7. The CDR3 runs to 15 residues. In nucleotides, the CDR3 is TGTGCCAGCAGTGGGGGGACAGGGGCTCTACAGCCCCAGCATTTT. Translated: CASSGGTGALQPQHF.

This clone was found a few times. CDR3 loop: CASRRLTGGDQPQHF. The CDR3 DNA is TGTGCCAGTAGGAGACTGACAGGGGGCGACCAGCCCCAGCATTTT. This rearrangement joins TRBV19 to TRBJ1-5, with 10 bases that match TRBD1. After removal of 6 bases from V and 7 bases from J, the junction contained 9 bases not matched to a gene. This CDR3 has 15 amino acids. Germline V gene lookup returns CDR1 LNHDA and CDR2 SQIVND (reference sequence).

The V gene is TRBV18, the J gene TRBJ1-3; 8 bases are a match to TRBD1. The CDR3 is made up of 13 amino acids. The junction had 5 bases not matched to a gene; V was cut back by 5 bases and J by 8 bases. Germline values: CDR1 KGHSH, CDR2 LQKENI. This CDR3 reads CASSLDRVDTIYF. DNA of the CDR3: TGTGCCAGCTCATTGGACAGGGTTGACACCATATATTTT.

The rearrangement links TRBV11-2 to TRBJ2-3; TRBD2 might be the D (5 bases). The CDR3 runs to 15 residues. The germline gives CDR1 SGHAT, CDR2 FQNNGV. Trimming cost V 1 base and J 1 base, with 9 bases left between them. CDR3 DNA: TGTGCCAGCAGCTTAGCGGGGTATCGCACAGATACGCAGTATTTT. As protein: CASSLAGYRTDTQYF.

The chain couples TRBV6-5 to TRBJ2-7, with 10 nucleotides matching TRBD1. The CDR3 spans 14 residues. V was pared by 0 bases and J by 10 bases, with 6 bases of the junction left unmatched. In germline, CDR1 is MNHEY, CDR2 SVGAGI. Here the CDR3 DNA reads TGTGCCAGCAGTTACTCTGTAGGACAGGGGGAACAGTACTTC. Protein: CASSYSVGQGEQYF.

The chain recombines TRBV13 with TRBJ2-5, with 10 bases aligning to TRBD2. The J segment lost 3 bases and the V segment lost 4 bases, leaving 5 bases of the junction unmatched. This CDR3 spans 15 amino acids. The germline gives CDR1 PRHDT, CDR2 FYEKMQ (reference sequence). Here the CDR3 reads CASSYTLAGEETQYF. The CDR3 coding sequence is TGTGCCAGCAGCTACACTCTAGCGGGGGAAGAGACCCAGTACTTC.

This clone was observed a handful of times. The genes are TRBV18 and TRBJ2-1; 12 bases fit TRBD2. There are 18 residues in the CDR3. CDR1 is KGHSH and CDR2 is LQKENI in the germline V gene. V shed 2 bases and J 0 bases; nucleotides not matched to a gene: 5. CDR3 sequence: CASSPRLAGATSYNEQFF. The CDR3 nucleotides read TGTGCCAGCTCACCAAGACTAGCGGGGGCCACCTCCTACAATGAGCAGTTCTTC.

The chain has TRBV30 and TRBJ1-2; a possible D gene is TRBD1 (6 bases). The CDR3 sequence is 13 residues long. Trimming removed 2 bases at V and 7 bases at J, with 14 bases between. The germline V gene encodes CDR1 GTSNPN and CDR2 SVGIG (reference sequence). The CDR3 here is CAWSRQGKGGYTF. The CDR3 DNA follows: TGTGCCTGGAGTAGGCAGGGGAAGGGTGGCTACACCTTC. The complete variable domain, with remaining parts taken from reference TRBV30 and TRBJ1-2, reads SQTIHQWPATLVQPVGSPLSLECTVEGTSNPNLYWYRQAAGRGLQLLFYSVGIGQISSEVPQNLSASRPQDRQFILSSKKLLLSDSGFYLCAWSRQGKGGYTFGSGTRLTVV.

V usage is TRBV28 and J usage is TRBJ2-1; unclear D gene. The germline CDR1 and CDR2 sequences are MDHEN and SYDVKM. CDR3 length equals 16 residues. The V and J ends lost 3 bases and 4 bases respectively, with 16 bases between them. CDR3 sequence (DNA): TGTGCCAGCAGTTTGGTGGCAGGCCCAACGTACAATGAGCAGTTCTTC. Translating it yields CASSLVAGPTYNEQFF.

The V call is TRBV28, the J call TRBJ2-6; TRBD1 is a possible D gene (6 bases). The CDR3 extends over 15 amino acids. V was clipped by 6 bases and J by 3 bases, with 12 bases between them. Germline CDR1 MDHEN, CDR2 SYDVKM. As DNA, the CDR3 is TGTGCCAGCAGGCAAGGGGGTAGTGGGGCCAACGTCCTGACTTTC. The encoded protein is CASRQGGSGANVLTF. Together with reference TRBV28 and TRBJ2-6, the CDR3 gives the full variable domain: DVKVTQSSRYLVKRTGEKVFLECVQDMDHENMFWYRQDPGLGLRLIYFSYDVKMKEKGDIPEGYSVSREKKERFSLILESASTNQTSMYLCASRQGGSGANVLTFGAGSRLTVL.

The rearrangement links TRBV6-1 to TRBJ2-7; the D gene is possibly TRBD1 (5 bases). The CDR3 is 14 residues long. V was clipped by 8 bases and J by 0 bases, with 14 bases between them. Germline CDR1 is MNHNS and CDR2 is SASEGT. The CDR3 reads CASYADSPSYEQYF. The CDR3 nucleotides read TGTGCCAGCTATGCCGACAGCCCCTCCTACGAGCAGTACTTC.

The rearrangement joins TRBV7-9 to TRBJ2-2, with 11 bases aligning to TRBD2. V shed 10 bases, J shed 0 bases, and the junction held 10 bases outside the gene matches. Germline V CDR1 and CDR2: SEHNR, FQNEAQ (reference sequence). This CDR3 spans 17 amino acids. CDR3 DNA sequence: TGTGCCACTCGGACTAGCGGGCCCGCCTCGAACACCGGGGAGCTGTTTTTT. Protein sequence: CATRTSGPASNTGELFF.

The chain uses TRBV6-1 and TRBJ1-3, with D uncertain. The CDR3 is 15 residues long. Germline V gene data show CDR1 as MNHNS and CDR2 as SASEGT. V was clipped by 1 base and J by 0 bases, with 7 bases between them. The CDR3: CASSEVPGSGNTIYF. The CDR3 bases are TGTGCCAGCAGTGAAGTTCCGGGCTCTGGAAACACCATATATTTT.

The V gene is TRBV6-1, the J gene TRBJ2-3; the match to TRBD2 covers 9 bases. Germline V gene lookup returns CDR1 MNHNS and CDR2 SASEGT. The CDR3 is 15 residues long. V dropped 2 bases and J dropped 4; count of bases not matched to a gene: 4. Written as DNA, the CDR3 is TGTGCCAGCAGTGAATTTAGCGGGAGCCCAGATACGCAGTATTTT. It is translated as CASSEFSGSPDTQYF.

The CDR3 protein is CAWSVGLAGGAYNEQFF. CDR3 nucleotides: TGTGCCTGGAGTGTAGGACTAGCGGGAGGGGCCTACAATGAGCAGTTCTTC. The chain links TRBV30 to TRBJ2-1, with TRBD2 identical over 15 bases. The length of the CDR3 is 17 residues. V shed 0 bases, J shed 2 bases, and the junction held 2 bases outside the gene matches. Germline V gives CDR1 GTSNPN, CDR2 SVGIG (reference sequence).

DNA of the CDR3: TGTGCCCCTCAAGGGACACCCACAAGGAATCAGCCCCAGCATTTT. Protein product: CAPQGTPTRNQPQHF. The chain has TRBV21-1 and TRBJ1-5; TRBD1 was called by the table and not checked on the DNA. TRBV21-1 is flagged as a pseudogene. This CDR3 comprises 15 residues.

The chain combines TRBV7-6 with TRBJ1-1; 7 nucleotides line up with TRBD1. Germline V gene data show CDR1 as SGHVS and CDR2 as FNYEAQ. After removal of 4 bases from V and 4 bases from J, the junction contained 3 bases not matched to a gene. This CDR3 has 13 residues. The CDR3, as DNA: TGTGCCAGCAGCTCGGGACAGATCACTGAAGCTTTCTTT. Protein product: CASSSGQITEAFF.

This chain links TRBV25-1 with TRBJ2-5; 9 bases align to TRBD1. The DNA end favors TRBJ2-7, so the J call may be wrong. Germline CDR1 and CDR2: MGHDK and SYGVNS. This CDR3 has 14 amino acids. The CDR3 coding sequence is TGTGCCAGCCCAATCCGGGACAGGGCCTACGAGCAGTACTTC. Its translation is CASPIRDRAYEQYF.

The chain recombines TRBV19 with TRBJ2-5; D unclear. Trimming took off 3 bases at V and 5 bases at J, with 10 bases between the two ends. Germline-derived CDR1 and CDR2 are LNHDA and SQIVND (reference sequence). The CDR3 is 13 amino acids. CDR3 sequence reads: CASSIQYGETQYF. CDR3 nucleotide sequence: TGTGCCAGTAGTATTCAGTACGGGGAGACCCAGTACTTC.